One and the same sample provided the 23 T cell receptor beta chains below, sequenced in a study of shared clonotypes between healthy human individuals. Assay: immunoSEQ multiplex PCR; the TCRdb copy retains only in-frame clones and omits some. Of under 2.5 million clones listed, roughly 92% are singletons. Sequencing was carried out using naive CD4+ T cells from PBMCs. Subset in this sample: CD45RA+ positively selected. Every receptor here comes from a man between 18 and 29 years old in good health. Some clones in this sample may be carry-over from other donors' samples.

The chain carries TRBV2 and TRBJ1-1; D gene uncertain. Germline CDR1 and CDR2: SNHLY and FYNNEI. This CDR3 has 13 residues. With 3 bases removed from V and 1 base from J, the gap between germline ends came to 6 bases. For the CDR3, the DNA is TGTGCCAGCAGTGATGAGAAGAACACTGAAGCTTTCTTT. This translates into CASSDEKNTEAFF.

The chain carries TRBV28 and TRBJ2-7; D is possibly TRBD2 (6 bases). In germline, CDR1 is MDHEN, CDR2 SYDVKM. The CDR3 has 15 residues. The V end was cut by 5 bases, the J end by 0 bases, with 14 bases between. The CDR3 region is CASSRGALSSYEQYF. In DNA, the CDR3 is TGTGCCAGCAGTCGCGGGGCCCTCAGCTCCTACGAGCAGTACTTC.

The rearrangement joins TRBV7-9 to TRBJ1-1; D is possibly TRBD1 (5 bases). V lost 3 bases and J lost 4, with 12 bases in between. Germline CDR1 SEHNR, CDR2 FQNEAQ (reference sequence). The CDR3 sequence is 14 residues long. The CDR3 DNA follows: TGTGCCAGCAGCTTCGGAGGGGCCGGCACTGAAGCTTTCTTT. Amino acid sequence: CASSFGGAGTEAFF.

In DNA form, the CDR3 reads TGTGCCAGCAGTTACCCGACTAGCGGCACAGATACGCAGTATTTT. Translating it yields CASSYPTSGTDTQYF. The rearrangement uses TRBV27 and TRBJ2-3; TRBD2 aligns across 8 bases. From germline, CDR1 is MNHEY and CDR2 SMNVEV (reference sequence). Trimming removed 4 bases from V and 1 base from J; junction bases left unmatched: 4. CDR3 size: 15 residues.

The chain recombines TRBV29-1 with TRBJ2-1, with D tentatively TRBD2 (6 bases). Germline V gives CDR1 SQVTM, CDR2 ANQGSEA. The CDR3 is 12 amino acids. Trimming took 8 bases from V and 8 from J, leaving 16 bases between them. This CDR3 is CSPRDFRDEQFF. For the CDR3, the DNA is TGCAGCCCCCGGGACTTTAGAGATGAGCAGTTCTTC.

The chain links TRBV28 to TRBJ1-4, with D tentatively TRBD1 (6 bases). In germline, CDR1 is MDHEN, CDR2 SYDVKM. The CDR3 contains 15 residues. V was pared by 3 bases and J by 6 bases, with 14 bases between. DNA of the CDR3: TGTGCCAGCAGTTTGTCACCAGGGGTTGATGAAAAACTGTTTTTT. Amino acid sequence: CASSLSPGVDEKLFF.

The rearrangement joins TRBV5-5 to TRBJ1-5, with TRBD1 matching 9 bases. In germline, CDR1 is SGHKS, CDR2 YYEKEE (reference sequence). This CDR3 is 16 amino acids long. J was trimmed by 3 bases and V by 4 bases; bases with no gene match: 8. The CDR3 nucleotides read TGTGCCAGCAGCGCCCCGGACAGGGGCAACAATCAGCCCCAGCATTTT. Residues: CASSAPDRGNNQPQHF.

The chain carries TRBV6-6 and TRBJ2-1, with D unresolved. Trimming left V 6 bases short and J 5 bases short, with 14 bases between. The CDR3 runs to 14 residues. Germline CDR1 MNHNY, CDR2 SVGAGI (reference sequence). The CDR3 protein is CASRPLGVDNEQFF. In DNA, the CDR3 is TGTGCCAGCAGACCCCTCGGTGTGGACAATGAGCAGTTCTTC.

This chain uses TRBV11-2 with TRBJ2-4; 7 bases are shared with TRBD2. Trimming at V came to 1 base and at J to 12 bases, leaving 9 bases not matched to a gene. Germline assignment: CDR1 SGHAT and CDR2 FQNNGV. This CDR3 region has 14 residues. The CDR3 region is CASSLVRASGNQYF. DNA of the CDR3: TGTGCCAGCAGCTTAGTAAGGGCCAGCGGGAATCAGTACTTC.

The J gene is TRBJ2-1, the V gene TRBV19; D perhaps matches TRBD2 (5 bases). Trimming took off 3 bases at V and 2 bases at J, with 8 bases between the two ends. Germline V gene data show CDR1 as LNHDA and CDR2 as SQIVND (reference sequence). The CDR3 is made up of 14 amino acids. The CDR3 bases are TGTGCCAGTAGTATCCGGCGGGCCTACAATGAGCAGTTCTTC. Translation gives CASSIRRAYNEQFF.

Turning to this clone: This sample includes further DNA sequences coding for the same CDR3. The rearrangement uses TRBV5-1 and TRBJ2-1, with TRBD2 matching over 10 bases. Germline values: CDR1 SGHRS, CDR2 YFSETQ. This CDR3 is 16 amino acids long. Trimming removed 1 base from V and 4 bases from J; junction bases left unmatched: 5. The CDR3: CASSLSGTSVYNEQFF. The CDR3 DNA sequence: TGCGCCAGCAGCTTGAGCGGGACTAGCGTATACAATGAGCAGTTCTTC.

CDR3 sequence (DNA): TGTGCCAGCGTTGACAGGGCCACCTACGAGCAGTACTTC. Its protein product is CASVDRATYEQYF. This chain links TRBV28 with TRBJ2-7, with 7 bases that match TRBD1. This CDR3 comprises 13 residues. Unmatched junction bases numbered 6, after V lost 8 bases and J lost 2 bases. The germline V gene has CDR1 MDHEN and CDR2 SYDVKM.

The chain employs TRBV30 and TRBJ2-2; 7 positions match TRBD2. Per germline, CDR1 GTSNPN and CDR2 SVGIG (reference sequence). After removal of 0 bases from V and 6 bases from J, the junction contained 7 bases not matched to a gene. The length of the CDR3 is 15 residues. Here the CDR3 DNA reads TGTGCCTGGAGTGTGGGACTAAGAGATTCCGGGGAGCTGTTTTTT. Encoded protein: CAWSVGLRDSGELFF. Variable domain in full (rest from reference TRBV30 and TRBJ2-2): SQTIHQWPATLVQPVGSPLSLECTVEGTSNPNLYWYRQAAGRGLQLLFYSVGIGQISSEVPQNLSASRPQDRQFILSSKKLLLSDSGFYLCAWSVGLRDSGELFFGEGSRLTVL.

Turning to this clone: At the DNA level, this CDR3 is encoded by other sequences in the same sample as well. This chain joins TRBV5-4 and TRBJ2-5; no clear D. The germline V gene has CDR1 SGHNT and CDR2 YYREEE (reference sequence). V was trimmed by 0 bases and J by 2 bases, leaving 8 bases between them. The CDR3 sequence is 14 residues long. The CDR3 sequence: CASSLAQAQETQYF. The DNA for the CDR3 is TGTGCCAGCAGCTTGGCCCAGGCACAAGAGACCCAGTACTTC. The whole variable domain, remainder taken from reference TRBV5-4 and TRBJ2-5, is ETGVTQSPTHLIKTRGQQVTLRCSSQSGHNTVSWYQQALGQGPQFIFQYYREEENGRGNFPPRFSGLQFPNYSSELNVNALELDDSALYLCASSLAQAQETQYFGPGTRLLVL.

The chain joins TRBV15 to TRBJ2-5; 13 bases agree with TRBD2. The CDR3 runs 16 residues. V lost 2 bases and J lost 5; bases outside the gene matches: 5. The germline CDR1 and CDR2 sequences are LNHNV and YYDKDF (reference sequence). Written as DNA, the CDR3 is TGTGCCACCAGCAGACGGACTAGCGGGAGAGGGGAGACCCAGTACTTC. It is translated as CATSRRTSGRGETQYF. The full variable domain, its missing parts supplied by reference TRBV15 and TRBJ2-5, is DAMVIQNPRYQVTQFGKPVTLSCSQTLNHNVMYWYQQKSSQAPKLLFHYYDKDFNNEADTPDNFQSRRPNTSFCFLDIRSPGLGDTAMYLCATSRRTSGRGETQYFGPGTRLLVL.

This chain uses TRBV20-1 with TRBJ1-2; D may be TRBD1 (5 bases). V was trimmed by 6 bases and J by 8 bases, leaving 13 bases between them. The V gene's germline CDR1 is DFQATT and CDR2 SNEGSKA (reference sequence). The CDR3 consists of 11 residues. This chain's CDR3 is CSAPDGGGYTF. CDR3 sequence (DNA): TGCAGTGCGCCAGACGGGGGAGGCTACACCTTC.

V usage is TRBV6-1 and J usage is TRBJ2-5; the match to TRBD2 covers 7 bases. Germline V lookup: CDR1 MNHNS, CDR2 SASEGT. CDR3 length: 11 amino acids. The CDR3, as DNA: TGTGCTGCGGGAGTCGGAGAGACCCAGTACTTC. The encoded protein is CAAGVGETQYF.

V and J are TRBV4-1 and TRBJ1-2; possibly TRBD1 for D (5 bases). Trimming shortened V by 5 bases and J by 5 bases, and 21 bases separated the two germline ends. The CDR3 covers 16 residues. Germline loops: CDR1 MGHRA, CDR2 YSYEKL. The chain's CDR3 is CASSSSSQGAVYGYTF. The CDR3 nucleotides read TGCGCCAGCAGCTCTTCATCCCAAGGGGCGGTGTATGGCTACACCTTC.

The chain joins TRBV7-6 to TRBJ2-5; the D gene could be TRBD1 or TRBD2 (5 bases each). The CDR3 totals 14 residues. V shed 5 bases and J shed 1 base, with 11 bases lying between them. The V gene's germline CDR1 is SGHVS and CDR2 FNYEAQ. The CDR3 loop reads CASSPGTAQETQYF. The CDR3 DNA reads as TGTGCCAGCAGCCCCGGGACCGCCCAAGAGACCCAGTACTTC.

The chain employs TRBV5-1 and TRBJ2-3; TRBD2 might be the D (6 bases). Germline CDR1 reads SGHRS; CDR2 reads YFSETQ. Trimming stripped 4 bases from V and 0 bases from J, with 12 bases between. The CDR3 length is 15 residues. The CDR3 DNA is TGCGCCAGCAGCAGACTAGAGACCAGCACAGATACGCAGTATTTT. It translates to CASSRLETSTDTQYF.

The genes are TRBV10-1 and TRBJ2-1; weak D call: TRBD2 (5 bases). The CDR3 contains 17 residues. The V end was cut by 2 bases, the J end by 0 bases, with 14 bases between. Germline V gene sequence: CDR1 WNHNN, CDR2 SYGVQD (reference sequence). The CDR3 sequence is CASSEKAGHSSYNEQFF. The DNA for the CDR3 is TGCGCCAGCAGTGAGAAGGCGGGCCATAGCTCCTACAATGAGCAGTTCTTC.

This rearrangement joins TRBV10-3 to TRBJ2-5; 9 positions match TRBD2. The germline CDR1 and CDR2 sequences are ENHRY and SYGVKD. Trimming removed 4 bases from V and 3 bases from J; junction bases left unmatched: 6. The CDR3 length is 15 residues. The CDR3 DNA reads as TGTGCCATCAGTGCGGGGATAGCGGGAGAAGAGACCCAGTACTTC. Its translation: CAISAGIAGEETQYF.

The gene calls are TRBV5-1 and TRBJ2-3; D might be TRBD1 (6 bases). V lost 6 bases and J 6 bases, leaving 17 bases between the germline ends. Germline assignment: CDR1 SGHRS and CDR2 YFSETQ. The CDR3 is 14 residues long. The DNA of the CDR3 is TGCGCCAGCATGGTGGCAGGGGCCTCCGATACGCAGTATTTT. This encodes CASMVAGASDTQYF.